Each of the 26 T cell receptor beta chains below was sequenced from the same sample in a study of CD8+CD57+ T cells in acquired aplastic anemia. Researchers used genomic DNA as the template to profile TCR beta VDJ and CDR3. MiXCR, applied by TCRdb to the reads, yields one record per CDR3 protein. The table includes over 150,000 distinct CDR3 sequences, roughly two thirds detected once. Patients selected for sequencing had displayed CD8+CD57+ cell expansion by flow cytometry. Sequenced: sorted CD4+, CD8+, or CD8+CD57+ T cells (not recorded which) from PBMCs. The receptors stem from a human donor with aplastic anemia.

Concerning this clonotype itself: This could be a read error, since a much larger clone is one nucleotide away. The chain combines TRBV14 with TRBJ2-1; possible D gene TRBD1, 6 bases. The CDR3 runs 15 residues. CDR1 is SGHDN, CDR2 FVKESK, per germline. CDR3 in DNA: TGTGCCAGCAGCCAAGCACCGGGACACTACAATGAGCAGCTCTTC. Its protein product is CASSQAPGHYNEQLF.

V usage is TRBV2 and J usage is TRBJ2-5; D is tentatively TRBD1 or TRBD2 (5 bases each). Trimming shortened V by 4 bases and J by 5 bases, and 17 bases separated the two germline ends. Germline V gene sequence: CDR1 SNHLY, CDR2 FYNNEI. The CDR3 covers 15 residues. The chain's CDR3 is CASSVLGYEGETQYF. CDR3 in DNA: TGTGCCAGCAGTGTTCTGGGGTATGAGGGGGAGACCCAGTACTTC.

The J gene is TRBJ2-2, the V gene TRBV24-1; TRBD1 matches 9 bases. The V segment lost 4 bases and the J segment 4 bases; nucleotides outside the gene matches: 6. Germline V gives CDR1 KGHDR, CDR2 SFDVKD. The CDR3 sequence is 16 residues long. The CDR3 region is CATSDAGTGTTGELFF. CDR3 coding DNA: TGTGCCACCAGTGACGCCGGGACAGGGACCACCGGGGAGCTGTTTTTT.

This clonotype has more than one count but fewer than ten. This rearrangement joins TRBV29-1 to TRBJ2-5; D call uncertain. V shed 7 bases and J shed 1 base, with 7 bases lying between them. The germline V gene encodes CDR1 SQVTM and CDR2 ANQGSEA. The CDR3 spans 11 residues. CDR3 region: CSAWVQETQYF. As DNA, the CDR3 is TGCAGCGCCTGGGTCCAAGAGACCCAGTACTTC.

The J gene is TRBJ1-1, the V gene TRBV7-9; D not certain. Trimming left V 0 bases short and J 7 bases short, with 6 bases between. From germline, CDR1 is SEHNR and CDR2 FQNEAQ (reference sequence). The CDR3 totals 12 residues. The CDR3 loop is CASSLAVNEAFF. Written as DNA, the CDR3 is TGTGCCAGCAGCTTAGCAGTCAATGAAGCTTTCTTT.

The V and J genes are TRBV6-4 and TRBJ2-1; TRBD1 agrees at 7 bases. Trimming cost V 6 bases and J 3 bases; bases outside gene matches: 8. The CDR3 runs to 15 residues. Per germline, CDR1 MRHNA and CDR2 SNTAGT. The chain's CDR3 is CASREQGNGYNEQFF. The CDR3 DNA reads TGTGCCAGCAGAGAACAGGGGAACGGCTACAATGAGCAGTTCTTC.

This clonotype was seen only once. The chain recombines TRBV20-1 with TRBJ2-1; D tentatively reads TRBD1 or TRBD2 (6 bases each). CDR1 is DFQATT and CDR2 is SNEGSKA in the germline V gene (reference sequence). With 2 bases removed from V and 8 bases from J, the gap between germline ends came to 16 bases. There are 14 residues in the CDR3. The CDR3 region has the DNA TGCAGTGCTAGAAGGGGGGAGTACCGACATGAGCAGTTCTTC. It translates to CSARRGEYRHEQFF.

Here the CDR3 reads CASSADRVQPQHF. In nucleotides, the CDR3 is TGTGCCAGCAGCGCGGACAGGGTTCAGCCCCAGCATTTT. The genes are TRBV7-8 and TRBJ1-5; 8 bases are a match to TRBD1. CDR3 size: 13 residues. CDR1 is SGHVS and CDR2 is FQNEAQ in the germline V gene. Trimming cost V 5 bases and J 6 bases; bases outside gene matches: 3.

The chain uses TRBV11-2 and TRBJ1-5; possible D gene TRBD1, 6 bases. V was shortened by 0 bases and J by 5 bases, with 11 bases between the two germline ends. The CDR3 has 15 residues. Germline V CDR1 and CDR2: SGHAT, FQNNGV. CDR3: CASSLEDSSYQPQHF. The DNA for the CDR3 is TGTGCCAGCAGCTTAGAGGACAGCTCATATCAGCCCCAGCATTTT. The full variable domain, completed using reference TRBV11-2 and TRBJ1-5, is EAGVAQSPRYKIIEKRQSVAFWCNPISGHATLYWYQQILGQGPKLLIQFQNNGVVDDSQLPKDRFSAERLKGVDSTLKIQPAKLEDSAVYLCASSLEDSSYQPQHFGDGTRLSIL.

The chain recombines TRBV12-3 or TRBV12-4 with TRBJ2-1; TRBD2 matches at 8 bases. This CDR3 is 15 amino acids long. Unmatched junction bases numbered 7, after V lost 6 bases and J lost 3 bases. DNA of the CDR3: TGTGCCAGCAGGACAGCGGGGGTCGGCTACAATGAGCAGTTCTTC. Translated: CASRTAGVGYNEQFF.

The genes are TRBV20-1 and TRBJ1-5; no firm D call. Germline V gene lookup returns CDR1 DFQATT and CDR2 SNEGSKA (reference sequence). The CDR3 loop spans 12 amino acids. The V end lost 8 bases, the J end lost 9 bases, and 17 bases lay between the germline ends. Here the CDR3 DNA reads TGCAGTACCGGAGGACTGGAGGGGCCCCAGCATTTT. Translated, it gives CSTGGLEGPQHF.

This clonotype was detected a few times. The DNA for the CDR3 is TGCAGTGCTAGGGATGGACTAGCGGACGGGACCCAGTACTTC. Protein product: CSARDGLADGTQYF. This chain joins TRBV20-1 and TRBJ2-5; 10 bases align to TRBD2. Germline loops: CDR1 DFQATT, CDR2 SNEGSKA (reference sequence). J was trimmed by 7 bases and V by 3 bases; bases with no gene match: 8. The CDR3 is 14 residues long.

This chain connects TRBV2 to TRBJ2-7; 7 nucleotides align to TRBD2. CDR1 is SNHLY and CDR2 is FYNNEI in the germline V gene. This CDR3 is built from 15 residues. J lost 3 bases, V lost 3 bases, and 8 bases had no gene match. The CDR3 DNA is TGTGCCAGCAGTGAGACCCGCGGGAGAAGCTACGAGCAGTACTTC. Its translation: CASSETRGRSYEQYF.

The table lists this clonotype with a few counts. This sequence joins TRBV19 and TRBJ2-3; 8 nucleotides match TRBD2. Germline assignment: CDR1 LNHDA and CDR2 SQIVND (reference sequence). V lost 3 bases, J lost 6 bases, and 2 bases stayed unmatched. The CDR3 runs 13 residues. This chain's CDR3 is CASSIGGADTQYF. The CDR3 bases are TGTGCCAGTAGTATCGGGGGGGCTGATACGCAGTATTTT. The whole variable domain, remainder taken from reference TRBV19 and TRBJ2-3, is DGGITQSPKYLFRKEGQNVTLSCEQNLNHDAMYWYRQDPGQGLRLIYYSQIVNDFQKGDIAEGYSVSREKKESFPLTVTSAQKNPTAFYLCASSIGGADTQYFGPGTRLTVL.

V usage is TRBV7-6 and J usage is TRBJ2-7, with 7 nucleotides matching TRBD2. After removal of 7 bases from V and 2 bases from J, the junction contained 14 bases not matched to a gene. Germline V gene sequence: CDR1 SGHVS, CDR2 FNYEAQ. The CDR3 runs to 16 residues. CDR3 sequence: CASILIPSGYTYEQYF. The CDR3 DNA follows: TGTGCCAGCATCCTTATTCCTAGCGGTTATACCTACGAGCAGTACTTC.

CDR3 amino acids: CASSLAVTNTGELFF. CDR3 nucleotide sequence: TGTGCCAGCAGCTTAGCGGTCACAAACACCGGGGAGCTGTTTTTT. This chain uses TRBV7-8 with TRBJ2-2; D uncertain. The germline V and J ends were trimmed by 0 bases and 2 bases, with 7 bases remaining between them. There are 15 residues in the CDR3. Germline CDR1 and CDR2: SGHVS and FQNEAQ.

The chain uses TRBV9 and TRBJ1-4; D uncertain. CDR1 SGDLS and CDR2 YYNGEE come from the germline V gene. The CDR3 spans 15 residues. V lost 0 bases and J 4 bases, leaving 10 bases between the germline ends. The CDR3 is CASSVGGGDNEKLFF. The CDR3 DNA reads TGTGCCAGCAGCGTAGGAGGTGGGGATAATGAAAAACTGTTTTTT.

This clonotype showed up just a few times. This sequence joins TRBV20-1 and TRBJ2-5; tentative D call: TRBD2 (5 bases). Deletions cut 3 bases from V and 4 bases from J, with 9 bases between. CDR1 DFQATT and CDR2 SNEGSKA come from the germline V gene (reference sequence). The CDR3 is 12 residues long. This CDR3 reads CSASYRGETQYF. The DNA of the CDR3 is TGCAGTGCTAGCTATCGGGGAGAGACCCAGTACTTC.

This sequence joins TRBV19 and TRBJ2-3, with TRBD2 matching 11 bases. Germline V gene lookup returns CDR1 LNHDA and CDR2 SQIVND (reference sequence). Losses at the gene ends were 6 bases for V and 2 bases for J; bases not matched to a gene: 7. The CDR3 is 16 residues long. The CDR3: CASRKGLADLTDTQYF. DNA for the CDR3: TGTGCCAGTAGGAAGGGACTAGCGGACCTCACAGATACGCAGTATTTT.

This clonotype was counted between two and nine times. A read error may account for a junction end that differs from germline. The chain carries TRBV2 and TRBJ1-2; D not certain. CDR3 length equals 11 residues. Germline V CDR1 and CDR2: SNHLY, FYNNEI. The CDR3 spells CASTLGERYRF. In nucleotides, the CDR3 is TGTGCCAGCACTCTCGGCGAGAGATACAGATTC.

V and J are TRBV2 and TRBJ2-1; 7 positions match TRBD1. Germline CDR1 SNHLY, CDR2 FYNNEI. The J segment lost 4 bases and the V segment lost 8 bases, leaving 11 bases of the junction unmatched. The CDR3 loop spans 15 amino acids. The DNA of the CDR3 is TGTGCCAGCGTACCGGGACAGCTAACTTACAATGAGCAGTTCTTC. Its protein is CASVPGQLTYNEQFF.

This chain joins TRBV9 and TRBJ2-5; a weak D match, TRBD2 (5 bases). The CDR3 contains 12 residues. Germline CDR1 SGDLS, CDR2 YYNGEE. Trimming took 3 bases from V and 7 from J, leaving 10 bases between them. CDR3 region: CASSGTRGTQYF. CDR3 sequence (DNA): TGTGCCAGCAGCGGCACCCGGGGGACCCAGTACTTC.

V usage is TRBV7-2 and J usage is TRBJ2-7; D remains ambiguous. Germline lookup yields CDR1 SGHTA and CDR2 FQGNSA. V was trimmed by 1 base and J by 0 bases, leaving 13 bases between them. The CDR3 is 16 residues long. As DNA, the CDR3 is TGTGCCAGCAGCTTAGGAAATTCACTTACCTCCTACGAGCAGTACTTC. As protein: CASSLGNSLTSYEQYF.

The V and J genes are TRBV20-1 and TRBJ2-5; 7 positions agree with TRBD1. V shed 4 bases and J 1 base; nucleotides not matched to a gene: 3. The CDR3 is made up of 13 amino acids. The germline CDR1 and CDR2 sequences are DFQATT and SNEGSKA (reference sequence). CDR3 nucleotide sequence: TGCAGTGCTATTAGACAGGGCCAAGAGACCCAGTACTTC. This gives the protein CSAIRQGQETQYF.

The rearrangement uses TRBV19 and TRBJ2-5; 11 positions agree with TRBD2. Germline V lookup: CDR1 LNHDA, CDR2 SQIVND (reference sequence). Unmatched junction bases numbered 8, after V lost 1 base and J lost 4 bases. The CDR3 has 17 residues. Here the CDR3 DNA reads TGTGCCAGTAGTATAGCACTAGCGGGGGTGAAGGGAGAGACCCAGTACTTC. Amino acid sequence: CASSIALAGVKGETQYF.

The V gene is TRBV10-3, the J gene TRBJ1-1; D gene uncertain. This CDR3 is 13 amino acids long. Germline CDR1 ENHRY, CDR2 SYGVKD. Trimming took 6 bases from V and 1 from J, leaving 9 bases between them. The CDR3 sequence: CAISPAGNTEAFF. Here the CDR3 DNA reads TGTGCCATCAGCCCCGCCGGGAACACTGAAGCTTTCTTT.